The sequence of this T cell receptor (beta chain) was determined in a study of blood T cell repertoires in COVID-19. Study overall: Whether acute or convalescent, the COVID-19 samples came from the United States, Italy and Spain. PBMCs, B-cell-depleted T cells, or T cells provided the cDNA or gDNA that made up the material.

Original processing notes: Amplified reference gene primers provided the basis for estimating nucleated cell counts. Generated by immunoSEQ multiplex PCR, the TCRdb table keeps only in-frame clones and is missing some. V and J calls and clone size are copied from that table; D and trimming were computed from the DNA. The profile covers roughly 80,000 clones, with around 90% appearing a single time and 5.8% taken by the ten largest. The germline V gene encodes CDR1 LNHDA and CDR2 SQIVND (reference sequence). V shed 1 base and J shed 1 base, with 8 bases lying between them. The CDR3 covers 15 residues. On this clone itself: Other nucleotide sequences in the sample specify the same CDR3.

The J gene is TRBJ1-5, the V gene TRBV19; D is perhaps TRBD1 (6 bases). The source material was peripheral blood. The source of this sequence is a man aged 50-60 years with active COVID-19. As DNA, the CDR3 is TGTGCCAGTAGTATAGTCAGGGGAAGCAATCAGCCCCAGCATTTT. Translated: CASSIVRGSNQPQHF.